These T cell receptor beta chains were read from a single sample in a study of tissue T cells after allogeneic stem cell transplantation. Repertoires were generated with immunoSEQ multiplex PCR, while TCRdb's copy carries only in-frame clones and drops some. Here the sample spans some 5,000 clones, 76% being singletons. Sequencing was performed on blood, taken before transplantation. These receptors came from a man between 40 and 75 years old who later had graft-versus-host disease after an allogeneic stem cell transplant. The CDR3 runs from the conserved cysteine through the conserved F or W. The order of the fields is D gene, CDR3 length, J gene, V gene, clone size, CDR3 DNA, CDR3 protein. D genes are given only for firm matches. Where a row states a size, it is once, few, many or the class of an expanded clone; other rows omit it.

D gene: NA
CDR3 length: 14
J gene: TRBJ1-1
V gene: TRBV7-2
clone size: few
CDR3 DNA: TGTGCCAGCAGCCCCAGCGCCCGGAACACTGAAGCTTTCTTT
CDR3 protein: CASSPSARNTEAFF

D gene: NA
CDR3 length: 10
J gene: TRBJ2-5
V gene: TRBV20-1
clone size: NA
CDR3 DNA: TGCAGTGCCGTTTGGGAGACCCAGTACTTC
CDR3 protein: CSAVWETQYF

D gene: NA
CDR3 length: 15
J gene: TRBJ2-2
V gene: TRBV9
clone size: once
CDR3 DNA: TGTGCCAGCAGCGGCCCCCGGGCCCCTCGCGGGGAGCTGTTTTTT
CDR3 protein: CASSGPRAPRGELFF

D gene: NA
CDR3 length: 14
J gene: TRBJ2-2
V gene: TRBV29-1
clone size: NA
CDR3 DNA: TGCAGCGTCCAAAGGACAGAAAACACCGGGGAGCTGTTTTTT
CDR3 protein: CSVQRTENTGELFF

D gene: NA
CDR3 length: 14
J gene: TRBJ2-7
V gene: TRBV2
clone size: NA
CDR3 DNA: TGTGCCAGCAGTGGAGGCCAGGGAACCTACGAGCAGTACTTC
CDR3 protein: CASSGGQGTYEQYF

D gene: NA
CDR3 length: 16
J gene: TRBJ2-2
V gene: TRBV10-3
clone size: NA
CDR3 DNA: TGTGCCATCAGTGAGTTCGGGACCCCGAACACCGGGGAGCTGTTTTTT
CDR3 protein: CAISEFGTPNTGELFF

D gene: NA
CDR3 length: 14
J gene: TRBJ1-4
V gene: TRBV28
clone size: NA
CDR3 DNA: TGTGCCAGCAGTTCCCCGGTGACTAATGAAAAACTGTTTTTT
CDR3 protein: CASSSPVTNEKLFF

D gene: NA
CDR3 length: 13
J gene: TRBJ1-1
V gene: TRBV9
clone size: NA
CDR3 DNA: TGTGCCAGCAGCGTAGGTACAGGCCCTGAAGCTTTCTTT
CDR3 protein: CASSVGTGPEAFF

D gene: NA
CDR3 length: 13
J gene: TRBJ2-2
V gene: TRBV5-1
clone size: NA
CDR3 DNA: TGCGCCAGCAGCTTACAGTACACCGGGGAGCTGTTTTTT
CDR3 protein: CASSLQYTGELFF

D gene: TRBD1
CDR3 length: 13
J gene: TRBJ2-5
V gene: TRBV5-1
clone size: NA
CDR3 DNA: TGCGCCAGCAGCTTGGGACAGGGAGAGACCCAGTACTTC
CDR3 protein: CASSLGQGETQYF

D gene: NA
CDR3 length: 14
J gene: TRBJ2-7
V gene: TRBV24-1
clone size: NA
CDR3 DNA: TGTGCCACCAGTGATTTTAGGGTCGGCTACGAGCAGTACTTC
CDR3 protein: CATSDFRVGYEQYF

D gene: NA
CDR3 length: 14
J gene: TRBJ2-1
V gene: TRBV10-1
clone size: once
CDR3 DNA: TGCGCCAGCAGTCTCTCGGGACAACACAATGAGCAGTTCTTC
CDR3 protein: CASSLSGQHNEQFF

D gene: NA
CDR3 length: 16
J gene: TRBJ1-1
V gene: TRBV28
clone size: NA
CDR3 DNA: TGTGCCAGCAGTGCTACCAAGACAGGTCAGAACACTGAAGCTTTCTTT
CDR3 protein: CASSATKTGQNTEAFF

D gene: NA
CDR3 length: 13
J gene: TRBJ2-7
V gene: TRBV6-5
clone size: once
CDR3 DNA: TGTGCCAGCAGTTTTAAAAGGGGTGGGGAGCAGTACTTC
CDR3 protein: CASSFKRGGEQYF

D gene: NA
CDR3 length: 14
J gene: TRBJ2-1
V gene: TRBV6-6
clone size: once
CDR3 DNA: TGTGCCATATCCTCCGGGGGACACTACAATGAGCAGTTCTTC
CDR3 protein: CAISSGGHYNEQFF

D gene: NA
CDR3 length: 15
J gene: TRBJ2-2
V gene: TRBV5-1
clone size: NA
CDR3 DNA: TGCGCCAGCAGCTCCCAGACAGGGAGGACCGGGGAGCTGTTTTTT
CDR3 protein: CASSSQTGRTGELFF

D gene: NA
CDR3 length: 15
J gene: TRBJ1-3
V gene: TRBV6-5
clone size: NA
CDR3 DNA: TGTGCCAGCAGTTACTCGAGGGGTAGGGGAAACACCATATATTTT
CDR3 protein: CASSYSRGRGNTIYF

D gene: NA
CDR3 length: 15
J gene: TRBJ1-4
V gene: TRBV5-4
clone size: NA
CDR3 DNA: TGTGCCAGCAGCCCCTCGGGGGCGCGGGGAGAAAAACTGTTTTTT
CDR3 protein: CASSPSGARGEKLFF

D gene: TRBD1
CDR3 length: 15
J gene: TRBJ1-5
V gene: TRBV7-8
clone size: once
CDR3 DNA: TGTGCCAGTAGCCAGGGGGAATATAGCAATCAGCCCCAGCATTTT
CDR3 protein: CASSQGEYSNQPQHF

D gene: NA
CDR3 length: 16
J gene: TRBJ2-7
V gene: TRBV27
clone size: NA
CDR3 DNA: TGTGCCAGCAGTCCTCTCTTCGGGACCGGGGTTGAGGAGCAGTACTTC
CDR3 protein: CASSPLFGTGVEEQYF

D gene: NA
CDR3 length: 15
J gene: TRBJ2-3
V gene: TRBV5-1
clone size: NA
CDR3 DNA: TGCGCCAGCAGCTTGGAGAGGGCTAGCCCCATCACGCAGTATTTT
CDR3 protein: CASSLERASPITQYF

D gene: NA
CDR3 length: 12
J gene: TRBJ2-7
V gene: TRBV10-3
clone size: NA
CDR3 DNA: TGTGCCATCAGGGCGTCGGGCTACGAGCAGTACTTC
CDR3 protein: CAIRASGYEQYF